The 3 T cell receptor beta chains presented below share a single source sample, sequenced in a study of Graves' ophthalmopathy and Graves' hyperthyroidism. The TCR beta CDR3 regions underwent amplification from RNA transcripts. HTBI-primed first-round RT-PCR preceded second-round multiplex PCR. TCRdb re-analysed the multiplex PCR reads in MiXCR, keeping a single row per CDR3 protein. The profile shows 400,000 or so distinct CDR3 sequences, about 18% of them singletons. Specimen: peripheral blood. The receptors come from an adult woman with stable Graves' hyperthyroidism.

This clonotype was counted ten times or more. The chain links TRBV12-3 or TRBV12-4 to TRBJ1-1; no reliable D call. This CDR3 is 13 amino acids long. With 6 bases removed from V and 3 bases from J, the gap between germline ends came to 11 bases. The CDR3 reads CASRTDGDTEAFF. CDR3 sequence (DNA): TGTGCCAGCAGAACTGACGGTGACACTGAAGCTTTCTTT.

This clonotype was seen at least ten times. The gene calls are TRBV12-3 or TRBV12-4 and TRBJ2-5; D is uncertain. The CDR3 extends over 13 amino acids. With 4 bases removed from V and 2 bases from J, the gap between germline ends came to 8 bases. The CDR3 spells CASSSTKQETQYF. The CDR3 DNA reads as TGTGCCAGCAGTTCTACAAAGCAAGAGACCCAGTACTTC.

The table lists this clonotype with many counts. J is TRBJ1-5 and V is TRBV6-2 or TRBV6-3, with D hard to call. V was clipped by 6 bases and J by 1 base, with 19 bases between them. The germline CDR1 and CDR2 sequences are MNHEY and SVGEGT. CDR3 length: 17 residues. The CDR3 nucleotides read TGTGCCAGCAGCCAGACGGCGGCCTTCGGGAGCAATCAGCCCCAGCATTTT. As protein: CASSQTAAFGSNQPQHF.